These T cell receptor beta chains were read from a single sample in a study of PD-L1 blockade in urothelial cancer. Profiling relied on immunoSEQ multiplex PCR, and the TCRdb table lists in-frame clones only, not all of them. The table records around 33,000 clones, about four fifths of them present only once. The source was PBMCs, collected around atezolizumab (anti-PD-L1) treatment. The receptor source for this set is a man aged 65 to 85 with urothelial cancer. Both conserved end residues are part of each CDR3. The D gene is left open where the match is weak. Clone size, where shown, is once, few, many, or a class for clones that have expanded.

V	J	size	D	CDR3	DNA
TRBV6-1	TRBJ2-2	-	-	CASSWTDTYTGELFF	TGTGCCAGCAGTTGGACAGACACCTACACCGGGGAGCTGTTTTTT
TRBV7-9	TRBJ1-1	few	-	CASSLGVTVNTEAFF	TGTGCCAGCAGCTTAGGGGTCACAGTGAACACTGAAGCTTTCTTT
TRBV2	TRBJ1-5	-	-	CASKGTGNQPQHF	TGTGCCAGCAAGGGGACTGGAAATCAGCCCCAGCATTTT
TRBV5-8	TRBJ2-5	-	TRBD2	CASSFFRSTSGSETQYF	TGTGCCAGCAGCTTTTTTCGATCGACTAGCGGGAGTGAGACCCAGTACTTC
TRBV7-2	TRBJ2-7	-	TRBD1	CASSLDGTGVYEQYF	TGTGCCAGCAGCTTAGATGGGACAGGCGTCTACGAGCAGTACTTC
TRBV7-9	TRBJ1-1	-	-	CASSLGQMNTEAFF	TGTGCCAGCAGCTTGGGCCAGATGAACACTGAAGCTTTCTTT
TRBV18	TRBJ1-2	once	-	CASSPRAGEVYGYTF	TGTGCCAGCTCACCACGCGCGGGGGAGGTCTATGGCTACACCTTC
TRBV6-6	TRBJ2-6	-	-	CASSFTGSGANVLTF	TGTGCCAGCAGTTTCACAGGGTCGGGGGCCAACGTCCTGACTTTC
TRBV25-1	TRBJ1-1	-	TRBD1	CASRPDRANTEAFF	TGTGCCAGCAGACCCGACAGGGCGAACACTGAAGCTTTCTTT
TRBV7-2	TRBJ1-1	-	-	CASSSRSQGNTEAFF	TGTGCCAGCAGCTCTCGGTCACAGGGGAACACTGAAGCTTTCTTT
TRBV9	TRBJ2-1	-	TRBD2	CASSAGSTSGSEEQFF	TGTGCCAGCAGCGCTGGCTCCACTAGCGGGAGCGAGGAGCAGTTCTTC
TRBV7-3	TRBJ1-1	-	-	CASSPGTGTEAFF	TGTGCCAGCAGCCCAGGCACAGGCACTGAAGCTTTCTTT
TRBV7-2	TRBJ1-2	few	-	CASSPRAGDKNGYTF	TGTGCCAGCAGCCCTCGAGCAGGGGATAAGAATGGCTACACCTTC
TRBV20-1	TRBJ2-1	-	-	CSASDRNEQFF	TGCAGTGCGAGCGACCGCAATGAGCAGTTCTTC
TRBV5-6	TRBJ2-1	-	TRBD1	CASSPGTGAYNEQFF	TGTGCCAGCAGCCCCGGGACAGGGGCCTACAATGAGCAGTTCTTC
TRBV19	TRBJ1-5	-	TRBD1	CATSGTGGGRGYSNQPQHF	TGTGCCACAAGCGGGACAGGGGGCGGAAGGGGTTATAGCAATCAGCCCCAGCATTTT
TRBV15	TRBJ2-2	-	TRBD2	CATSSVAGGTGELFF	TGTGCCACCAGCAGCGTAGCGGGAGGAACCGGGGAGCTGTTTTTT
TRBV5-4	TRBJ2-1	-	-	CASSLTPGSNEQFF	TGTGCCAGCAGCTTGACCCCCGGGAGTAATGAGCAGTTCTTC